This TCR beta chain was found in a study of blood T cell repertoires in COVID-19. Study background: Researchers got acute and convalescent COVID-19 samples from the United States, Italy and Spain. From T cells, B-cell-depleted T cells, or PBMCs came the material, which was cDNA or gDNA.

In the original analysis: How many nucleated cells were present was estimated from reference gene primer amplification. Method: immunoSEQ multiplex PCR; TCRdb's copy keeps in-frame clones and lacks some. V and J calls plus clone size are reproduced from that table; the DNA served to infer D and trimming. The sample records tens of thousands of clones, about four fifths being singletons. The germline V gene encodes CDR1 SGHVS and CDR2 FNYEAQ. This CDR3 is built from 15 residues. Trimming cost V 1 base and J 5 bases; bases outside gene matches: 4. The chain is built from TRBV7-6 and TRBJ2-5, with 10 positions matching TRBD1. The origin of this receptor is a middle-aged man with active COVID-19. The specimen was peripheral blood. The CDR3 DNA reads TGTGCCAGCAGCTTAGACCCGGACAGGGGGGAGACCCAGTACTTC. This encodes CASSLDPDRGETQYF.